This TCR beta chain was found in a study of blood T cell repertoires in COVID-19. Overall study: Collection of acute and convalescent COVID-19 samples took place in the United States, Italy and Spain. T cells, B-cell-depleted T cells, or PBMCs provided the cDNA or gDNA that served as material.

Sequenced by immunoSEQ multiplex PCR; TCRdb stores in-frame clones only, minus some. The sample contains roughly 120,000 clones, around 86% of which appear only once. This CDR3 has 16 residues. The chain recombines TRBV21-1 with TRBJ2-7; the DNA was not compared with TRBD2, the D call given in the table. TRBV21-1 is given as a pseudogene. This receptor was identified in a man aged 35 to 55 with acute or convalescent COVID-19. Specimen: peripheral blood. The chain's CDR3 is CASSKGDYCYSYEQYF. As DNA, the CDR3 is TGTGCCAGCAGCAAAGGTGACTACTGCTACTCCTACGAGCAGTACTTC.